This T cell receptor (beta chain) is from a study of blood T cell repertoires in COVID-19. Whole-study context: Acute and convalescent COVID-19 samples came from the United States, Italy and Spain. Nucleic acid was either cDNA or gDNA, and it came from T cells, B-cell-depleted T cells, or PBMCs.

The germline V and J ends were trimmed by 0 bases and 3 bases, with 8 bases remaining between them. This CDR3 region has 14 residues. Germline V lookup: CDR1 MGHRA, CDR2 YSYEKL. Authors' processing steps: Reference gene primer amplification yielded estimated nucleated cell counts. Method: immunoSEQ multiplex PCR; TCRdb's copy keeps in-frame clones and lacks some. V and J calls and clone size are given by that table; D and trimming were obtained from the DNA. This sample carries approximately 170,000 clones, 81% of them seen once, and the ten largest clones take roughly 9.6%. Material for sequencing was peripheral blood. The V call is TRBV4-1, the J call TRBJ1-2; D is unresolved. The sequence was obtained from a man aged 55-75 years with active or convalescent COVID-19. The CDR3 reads CASSQDASYYGYTF. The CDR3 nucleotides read TGCGCCAGCAGCCAAGATGCGAGTTACTATGGCTACACCTTC.